This section outlines one TCR beta chain sequence together with its context. Sequencing was performed with immunoSEQ multiplex PCR; in TCRdb, only in-frame clones are kept and a portion is missing. Among tens of thousands of clones, around four fifths were seen once, and the ten largest hold about 6.9%. The data are from a study of PD-L1 blockade in urothelial cancer. Across the study: Blood-derived samples held a median about 130,000 T cells.

Trimming took 3 bases from V and 0 from J, leaving 9 bases between them. Germline lookup yields CDR1 LGHNA and CDR2 YNFKEQ. The CDR3 runs 15 residues. Sample time point: pretreatment peripheral blood. The clonotype was recovered from a man aged 40-50 years with urothelial cancer. V and J are TRBV4-2 and TRBJ1-5; TRBD1 might be the D (6 bases). The sample here was PBMCs, taken around atezolizumab (anti-PD-L1) treatment. The CDR3 bases are TGTGCCAGCAGCCAGGCGGACAGTAGCAATCAGCCCCAGCATTTT. Encoded protein: CASSQADSSNQPQHF.